This T cell receptor beta chain emerged from a study of blood T cell repertoires in COVID-19. Clones were sequenced by immunoSEQ multiplex PCR, and TCRdb holds only the in-frame ones, with some missing. In the table there are 300,000 to 400,000 clones, around 87% of which are singletons. V lost 5 bases and J lost 5, with 19 bases in between. The CDR3 has 15 amino acids. Germline CDR1 and CDR2: SGHKS and YYEKEE (reference sequence). This TCR derives from a woman aged 50 to 60 who had recovered from COVID-19. V gene TRBV5-5 combines with J gene TRBJ2-5; TRBD2 might be the D (6 bases). The material sequenced was peripheral blood. The CDR3 DNA reads as TGTGCCAGCAGGAAGGGATATCTAGCGCCCGAGACCCAGTACTTC. Amino acid sequence: CASRKGYLAPETQYF. Drawing the rest from reference TRBV5-5 and TRBJ2-5, the complete variable domain is DAGVTQSPTHLIKTRGQQVTLRCSPISGHKSVSWYQQVLGQGPQFIFQYYEKEERGRGNFPDRFSARQFPNYSSELNVNALLLGDSALYLCASRKGYLAPETQYFGPGTRLLVL.